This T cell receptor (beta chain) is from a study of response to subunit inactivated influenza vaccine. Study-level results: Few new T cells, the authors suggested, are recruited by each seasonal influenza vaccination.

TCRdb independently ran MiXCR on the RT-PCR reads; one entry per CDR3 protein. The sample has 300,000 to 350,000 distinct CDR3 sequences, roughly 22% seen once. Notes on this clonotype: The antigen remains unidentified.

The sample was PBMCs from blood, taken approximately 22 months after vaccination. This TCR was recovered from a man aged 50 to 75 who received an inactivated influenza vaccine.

The chain's CDR3 is CASRPQAGTEAFF. The DNA of the CDR3 is TGTGCCAGCAGACCACAGGCTGGCACTGAAGCTTTCTTT. This chain connects TRBV12-3 or TRBV12-4 to TRBJ1-1; D perhaps matches TRBD1 (5 bases). The CDR3 loop spans 13 amino acids. V lost 6 bases and J lost 4, with 12 bases in between.